A single sample is the source of the 14 T cell receptor beta chains below, sequenced in a study of shared clonotypes between healthy human individuals. Sequencing used immunoSEQ multiplex PCR; TCRdb keeps in-frame clones, though not all of them. The sample consists of over a million clones, approximately 97% of them appearing once. Sequencing used naive CD4+ T cells sorted from blood. The subset was: CD45RA+ positively selected. These receptors were taken from a man between 25 and 39 years old in good health.

The J gene is TRBJ2-7, the V gene TRBV6-1; possibly TRBD1 for D (6 bases). This CDR3 comprises 15 residues. Germline loops: CDR1 MNHNS, CDR2 SASEGT. Deletions cut 3 bases from V and 3 bases from J, with 15 bases between. The CDR3 region is CASSEYRDSLYEQYF. The CDR3 coding sequence is TGTGCCAGCAGTGAGTACAGGGATAGTCTCTACGAGCAGTACTTC.

This chain links TRBV5-1 with TRBJ2-1; TRBD1 matches at 8 bases. There are 15 residues in the CDR3. Germline CDR1 SGHRS, CDR2 YFSETQ. J was trimmed by 10 bases and V by 4 bases; bases with no gene match: 13. The CDR3 DNA follows: TGCGCCAGCAGCCATGGACAGGGAACCTCCCGAGAGCAGTTCTTC. It codes for CASSHGQGTSREQFF.

Only one count was recorded for this clone. The gene calls are TRBV29-1 and TRBJ1-1, with 7 positions matching TRBD1. The CDR3 loop spans 13 amino acids. V lost 7 bases to trimming and J lost 0 bases; unmatched junction nucleotides: 5. CDR1 is SQVTM and CDR2 is ANQGSEA in the germline V gene. CDR3 sequence reads: CSAWDRMNTEAFF. In DNA, the CDR3 is TGCAGCGCCTGGGACAGAATGAACACTGAAGCTTTCTTT. The full variable domain, rest sourced from reference TRBV29-1 and TRBJ1-1, is SAVISQKPSRDICQRGTSLTIQCQVDSQVTMMFWYRQQPGQSLTLIATANQGSEATYESGFVIDKFPISRPNLTFSTLTVSNMSPEDSSIYLCSAWDRMNTEAFFGQGTRLTVV.

This clone has a single count. An end of the junction differs from the germline gene, which may be a read error. This chain links TRBV6-1 with TRBJ1-2, with 8 bases aligning to TRBD1. Germline CDR1 is MNHNS and CDR2 is SASEGT. The CDR3 contains 14 residues. The CDR3 spells CASTERDRLPGYTF. CDR3 nucleotide sequence: TGTGCCAGCACTGAACGGGACAGGCTCCCCGGCTACACCTTC.

The sample holds one count of this clone. The chain combines TRBV7-8 with TRBJ2-2; 14 bases are shared with TRBD2. The ends lost 0 bases at V and 6 bases at J; junction bases unmatched: 6. Germline V gene sequence: CDR1 SGHVS, CDR2 FQNEAQ. CDR3 size: 18 residues. The CDR3 here is CASSLAPGLAGEAGELFF. The CDR3 DNA sequence: TGTGCCAGCAGCTTAGCGCCGGGACTAGCGGGAGAGGCCGGGGAGCTGTTTTTT.

This sequence joins TRBV29-1 and TRBJ2-7, with D perhaps matching TRBD2 (5 bases). The CDR3 is made up of 15 amino acids. The germline V and J ends were trimmed by 4 bases and 0 bases, with 16 bases remaining between them. Per the germline V gene, CDR1 is SQVTM and CDR2 is ANQGSEA. The CDR3 region has the DNA TGCAGCGTTGTTTTCAGCCGGAGGAGCTCCTACGAGCAGTACTTC. Amino acid sequence: CSVVFSRRSSYEQYF.

The V and J genes are TRBV5-1 and TRBJ1-4; D may be TRBD1 (6 bases). The CDR3 has 15 residues. CDR1 is SGHRS, CDR2 YFSETQ, per germline. V gave up 5 bases and J gave up 5 bases, with 16 bases separating them. The DNA for the CDR3 is TGCGCCAGCAGACGGACGGCGGGGGGCAATGAAAAACTGTTTTTT. This sequence encodes CASRRTAGGNEKLFF.

Notes on this clone: The same CDR3 arises from other DNA sequences in this sample as well. The chain links TRBV18 to TRBJ1-5; no clear D. V gave up 3 bases and J gave up 6 bases, with 9 bases separating them. Germline loops: CDR1 KGHSH, CDR2 LQKENI. The CDR3 sequence is 13 residues long. The CDR3 here is CASSPGGTQPQHF. For the CDR3, the DNA is TGTGCCAGCTCACCGGGCGGTACTCAGCCCCAGCATTTT. Filled out from reference TRBV18 and TRBJ1-5, the complete variable domain reads NAGVMQNPRHLVRRRGQEARLRCSPMKGHSHVYWYRQLPEEGLKFMVYLQKENIIDESGMPKERFSAEFPKEGPSILRIQQVVRGDSAAYFCASSPGGTQPQHFGDGTRLSIL.

The rearrangement links TRBV28 to TRBJ2-6; maybe TRBD1 (6 bases). The V end lost 6 bases, the J end lost 4 bases, and 13 bases lay between the germline ends. The CDR3 contains 15 residues. Germline assignment: CDR1 MDHEN and CDR2 SYDVKM. DNA for the CDR3: TGTGCCAGCAGCAAACAGGGATCCGGGGCCAACGTCCTGACTTTC. It yields the protein CASSKQGSGANVLTF.

V gene TRBV10-3 combines with J gene TRBJ2-7, with D tentatively TRBD1 or TRBD2 (5 bases each). V lost 5 bases to trimming and J lost 1 base, with 21 bases between them. This CDR3 comprises 17 residues. Germline V gene data show CDR1 as ENHRY and CDR2 as SYGVKD. Here the CDR3 DNA reads TGTGCCATCAGTCGGGGTACTGGGGGAACGGGATCCTACGAGCAGTACTTC. It specifies CAISRGTGGTGSYEQYF.

This clone has only one observation. V gene TRBV5-6 combines with J gene TRBJ1-5, with D possibly being TRBD1 (5 bases). Germline values: CDR1 SGHDT, CDR2 YYEEEE. The CDR3 covers 15 residues. Trimming took 0 bases from V and 6 from J, leaving 13 bases between them. The CDR3 DNA reads TGTGCCAGCAGCTTGGGGCGGGACTTATTTCAGCCCCAGCATTTT. Protein product: CASSLGRDLFQPQHF.

The gene calls are TRBV9 and TRBJ2-7, with D possibly TRBD2 on 5 matching bases. V lost 2 bases to trimming and J lost 3 bases, with 15 bases between them. The CDR3 contains 15 residues. Germline loops: CDR1 SGDLS, CDR2 YYNGEE. CDR3 nucleotides: TGTGCCAGCAGCGTCACTCACGGGATAAGCTACGAGCAGTACTTC. It translates to CASSVTHGISYEQYF.

With respect to this clone: The sample holds other DNA sequences that translate to the same CDR3. The V call is TRBV28, the J call TRBJ1-2; 7 bases line up with TRBD1. J was trimmed by 4 bases and V by 6 bases; bases with no gene match: 5. The length of the CDR3 is 13 residues. Germline loops: CDR1 MDHEN, CDR2 SYDVKM. The CDR3 spells CASSRQGLYGYTF. The CDR3 nucleotides are TGTGCCAGCAGCCGACAGGGACTCTATGGCTACACCTTC.

A single count supports this clone. This chain links TRBV13 with TRBJ2-2; 10 positions match TRBD2. In germline, CDR1 is PRHDT, CDR2 FYEKMQ (reference sequence). The CDR3 is 18 amino acids. V shed 5 bases, J shed 2 bases, and the junction held 11 bases outside the gene matches. CDR3 DNA sequence: TGTGCCAGCAGCACTAGGGTGGGACTAGCGAGCAACACCGGGGAGCTGTTTTTT. This translates into CASSTRVGLASNTGELFF.